A selection of T cell receptor beta chains follows, all from one sample in a study of CD8 T cells in Susac syndrome. TCRdb used MiXCR to reprocess the immunoSEQ multiplex PCR reads, holding one entry per CDR3 protein. The table shows under 200,000 distinct CDR3 sequences, with over 85% occurring only once. The sequenced sample was CD4+ T cells from PBMCs. The receptors were sampled from a human donor in good health. Both conserved end residues are part of each CDR3. D genes are given only for firm matches. The size entry is marked missing in some rows and otherwise reads once, few, many or a size class.

TRBV6-2/TRBV6-3	-	TRBJ2-3	-	TGTGCCAGCAGTGCGACTAGACTTAGTGCAGCTACGCAGTATTTT	CASSATRLSAATQYF
TRBV3-1	-	TRBJ1-5	-	TGTGCCAGCAACAACGGTAATCAGCCCCAGCATTTT	CASNNGNQPQHF
TRBV3-1	-	TRBJ1-1	-	TGTGCCAGCAGCTATGATTTAACAGGAGAAGCTTTCTTT	CASSYDLTGEAFF
TRBV27	once	TRBJ1-1	-	TGTGCCAGTTATAATCCGTCCCTTATGAACACTGAAGCTTTCTTT	CASYNPSLMNTEAFF
TRBV7-9	-	TRBJ2-1	TRBD1	TGTGCCAGCAGCTTATCAGGGGGCGGGCAGTTCTTC	CASSLSGGGQFF
TRBV6-4	-	TRBJ2-2	-	TGTGCCAGCAGTGAGTTGGCAGGAACCGGGGAGCTGTTTTTT	CASSELAGTGELFF
TRBV20-1	-	TRBJ2-5	-	TGCAGTGCTAGCCGCCCGGGGGGACAGCAAGAGACCCAGTACTTC	CSASRPGGQQETQYF
TRBV12-3/TRBV12-4	-	TRBJ2-2	-	TGTGCCAGCAATATTAAGAACACCGGGGAGCTGTTTTTT	CASNIKNTGELFF
TRBV12-3/TRBV12-4	-	TRBJ1-2	-	TGTGCCAGCAGTTCCTCCCCAGGGCTAGGCTACACCTTC	CASSSSPGLGYTF
TRBV29-1	-	TRBJ2-2	-	TGCAGCGTGGGCCGGGGCCTGAACACCGGGGAGCTGTTTTTT	CSVGRGLNTGELFF
TRBV28	few	TRBJ2-1	-	TGTGCCAGCAGGCGGAACAATGAGCAGTTCTTC	CASRRNNEQFF